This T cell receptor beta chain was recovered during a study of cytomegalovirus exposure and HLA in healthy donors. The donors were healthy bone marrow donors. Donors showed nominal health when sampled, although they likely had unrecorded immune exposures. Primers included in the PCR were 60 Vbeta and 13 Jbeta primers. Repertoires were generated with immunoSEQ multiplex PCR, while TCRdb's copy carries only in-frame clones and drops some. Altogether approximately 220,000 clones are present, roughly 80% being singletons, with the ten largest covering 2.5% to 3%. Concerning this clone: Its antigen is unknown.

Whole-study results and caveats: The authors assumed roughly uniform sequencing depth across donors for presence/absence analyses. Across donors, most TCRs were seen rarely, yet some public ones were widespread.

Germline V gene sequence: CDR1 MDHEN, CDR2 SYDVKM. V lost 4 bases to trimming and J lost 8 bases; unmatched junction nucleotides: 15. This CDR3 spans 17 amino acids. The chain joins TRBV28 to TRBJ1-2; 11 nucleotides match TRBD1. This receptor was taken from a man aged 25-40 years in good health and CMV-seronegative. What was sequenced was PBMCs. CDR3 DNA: TGTGCCAGCAGTTGGGCCTTTTCTCGGGACAGGGGGGAAGGCTACACCTTC. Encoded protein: CASSWAFSRDRGEGYTF.